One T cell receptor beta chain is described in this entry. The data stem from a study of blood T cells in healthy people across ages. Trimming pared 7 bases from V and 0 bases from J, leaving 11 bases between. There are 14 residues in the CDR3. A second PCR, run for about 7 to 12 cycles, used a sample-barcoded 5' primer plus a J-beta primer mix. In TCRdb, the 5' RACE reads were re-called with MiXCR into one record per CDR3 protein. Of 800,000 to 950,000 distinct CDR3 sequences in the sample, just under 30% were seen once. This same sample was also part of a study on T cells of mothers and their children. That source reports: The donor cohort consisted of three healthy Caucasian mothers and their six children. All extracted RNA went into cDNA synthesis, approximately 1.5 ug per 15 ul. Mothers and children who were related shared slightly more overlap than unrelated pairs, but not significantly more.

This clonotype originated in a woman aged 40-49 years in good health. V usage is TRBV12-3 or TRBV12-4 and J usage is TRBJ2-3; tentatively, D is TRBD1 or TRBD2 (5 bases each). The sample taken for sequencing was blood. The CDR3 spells CASTQGGSTDTQYF. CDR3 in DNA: TGTGCCAGCACCCAGGGCGGGAGCACAGATACGCAGTATTTT.